This T cell receptor beta chain was found in a study of radiation and T cells in renal cell carcinoma. The time point was: blood 4 weeks post-SBRT, at nephrectomy. The treatment denotes: 15 Gy SBRT to primary tumor, nephrectomy 4 weeks later. After removal of 0 bases from V and 4 bases from J, the junction contained 3 bases not matched to a gene. This CDR3 region has 16 residues. Looked up from germline, CDR1 is SGDLS and CDR2 is YYNGEE. Some clones are missing from TCRdb's copy, which holds only in-frame ones; the method was immunoSEQ multiplex PCR. The sample lists about 90,000 clones, around four fifths occurring once. This clone has only one observation.

This receptor was obtained from a man aged 50-59 years with renal cell carcinoma. The rearrangement links TRBV9 to TRBJ2-5; TRBD2 agrees at 13 bases. The source material was blood, sampled from a patient whose treatment included radiotherapy and nephrectomy. The CDR3 DNA reads TGTGCCAGCAGCGTAGAACTAGCGGGAGGGCGAGAGACCCAGTACTTC. This sequence encodes CASSVELAGGRETQYF.